The 9 T cell receptor beta chains in this list originate from one sample, sequenced in a study of CD8+ T cells in alopecia areata. Extraction of RNA preceded its reverse transcription into cDNA, which served as the sequencing template. The data were produced by immunoSEQ multiplex PCR, yet TCRdb's version contains in-frame clones alone and is incomplete. In total the sample includes approximately 300,000 clones, none of them seen once. Cells pooled from cutaneous lymph nodes were sorted on CD4, CD8alpha, NKG2D, NKG2ACE and other markers. Sequences were obtained from CD4+ T cells sorted from a lymph node. The receptors shown here come from a C3H/HeJ mouse with alopecia areata. The strain's MHC haplotype is H2-k.

In its sample, this clone was seen a few times. Genes and germline are mouse. Sequencing ends 4 residues short of the CDR3 end; the germline J gene provides the rest. The genes are TRBV1 and TRBJ2-2; 9 positions match TRBD1. V dropped 5 bases and J dropped 3; count of bases not matched to a gene: 4. Germline CDR1 reads NSQYPW; CDR2 reads LRSPGD (reference sequence). The CDR3 consists of 15 residues. CDR3 sequence reads: CTCSSRDRDTGQLYF. Incomplete CDR3 DNA: TGCACCTGCAGTTCTCGGGACAGGGACACCGGG.

In its sample, this clone was seen a few times. Mouse germline and gene names are used. The DNA ends 4 residues before the CDR3 does, and the rest of the CDR3 is filled in from the germline J gene. Distinct nucleotide sequences in the sample also encode this CDR3. The chain joins TRBV13-1 to TRBJ2-7, with TRBD2 identical over 7 bases. Germline V gives CDR1 NSHNY, CDR2 SYGAGN. The J segment lost 0 bases and the V segment lost 3 bases, leaving 3 bases of the junction unmatched. The CDR3 loop spans 14 amino acids. The CDR3 is CASSVLGVSYEQYF. Partial CDR3 DNA: TGTGCCAGCAGTGTCCTGGGGGTCTCCTAT.

With respect to this clone: Germline and genes here are mouse. The read ends 4 residues shy of where the CDR3 ends; the end is completed using the germline J gene. The gene calls are TRBV13-2 and TRBJ2-2, with 10 bases lining up with TRBD1. Germline V lookup: CDR1 NNHNN, CDR2 SYGAGS (reference sequence). The junction had 7 bases not matched to a gene; V was cut back by 5 bases and J by 3 bases. This CDR3 has 16 amino acids. Here the CDR3 reads CASGRPGTGDTGQLYF. The sequenced CDR3 bases are TGTGCCAGCGGCCGTCCCGGGACAGGGGACACCGGG.

About this clone itself: Genes and germline come from the mouse. The CDR3 end is not reached by the read, which stops 4 residues before it; the germline J gene fills it in. The sample carries other DNA sequences with the same CDR3. The chain recombines TRBV17 with TRBJ2-5; D might be TRBD2 (5 bases). Germline loops: CDR1 MNHDT, CDR2 YYDKIL. The CDR3 extends over 13 amino acids. V was clipped by 2 bases and J by 2 bases, with 5 bases between them. Partial CDR3 DNA: TGTGCTAGCAGTAGACTGGGCCAAGAC. Amino acid sequence: CASSRLGQD. The CDR3 in its entirety is CASSRLGQDTQYF.

About this clone: All gene names here are mouse names. The missing CDR3 end, 4 residues past where the read stops, is filled in from the germline J gene. J is TRBJ2-7 and V is TRBV3; D gene ambiguous. Germline CDR1 SNHLY, CDR2 FYNGKV (reference sequence). The CDR3 is 10 amino acids. The sequenced CDR3 bases are TGTGCCAGCCAAAAATAT. It codes for CASQKY. In full, the CDR3 reads CASQKYEQYF.

Points on this clone: Gene names denote mouse genes. Read data end 4 residues before the CDR3 end; the end is taken from the germline J gene. The same CDR3 is also encoded by other DNA sequences in this sample. The J gene is TRBJ2-4, the V gene TRBV13-1; TRBD2 agrees at 9 bases. The germline gives CDR1 NSHNY, CDR2 SYGAGN. The CDR3 spans 15 residues. J was trimmed by 0 bases and V by 4 bases; bases with no gene match: 3. The DNA read from the CDR3 is TGTGCCAGCAGTCGACTGGGGGCTAGTCAAAAC. This gives the protein CASSRLGASQN. The full CDR3 sequence reads CASSRLGASQNTLYF.

This clone was observed a few times. The gene symbols are mouse symbols. The sequenced fragment ends 4 residues before the CDR3 boundary, so the rest is inferred from the germline J gene. This chain joins TRBV13-1 and TRBJ2-3; D is undetermined. The CDR3 is 15 residues long. Germline V gives CDR1 NSHNY, CDR2 SYGAGN. Trimming cost V 2 bases and J 0 bases, with 10 bases left between them. The part of the CDR3 DNA that was read is TGTGCCAGCAGTGAGCCCAAAACTAGTGCAGAA. It translates to CASSEPKTSAE. The entire CDR3 sequence reads CASSEPKTSAETLYF.

This clone has just a few counts. The listed genes are named as in mouse. The CDR3 goes on 4 residues after the read ends, and that part is filled in from the germline J gene. V and J are TRBV19 and TRBJ1-2, with 9 bases lining up with TRBD1. The CDR3 has 13 residues. Germline V gives CDR1 FNHDT, CDR2 SITEND (reference sequence). The CDR3 bases that were read are TGTGCCAGCAGTAGCAACAGGGGGCAC. Protein sequence: CASSSNRGH. The entire CDR3 protein reads CASSSNRGHDYTF.

This clone was counted between two and nine times. Mouse gene names and germline throughout. Read data end 3 residues before the CDR3 end; the end is taken from the germline J gene. The same CDR3 arises from other DNA sequences in this sample as well. This chain links TRBV13-1 with TRBJ1-6; TRBD1 aligns across 10 bases. TRBJ1-6 is flagged as an ORF with uncertain function. The CDR3 has 16 amino acids. The V gene's germline CDR1 is NSHNY and CDR2 SYGAGN. Unmatched junction bases numbered 2, after V lost 0 bases and J lost 5 bases. CDR3 region: CASSDAGTGDNSPLYF. The CDR3 bases that were read are TGTGCCAGCAGTGATGCAGGGACAGGGGATAATTCGCCC.